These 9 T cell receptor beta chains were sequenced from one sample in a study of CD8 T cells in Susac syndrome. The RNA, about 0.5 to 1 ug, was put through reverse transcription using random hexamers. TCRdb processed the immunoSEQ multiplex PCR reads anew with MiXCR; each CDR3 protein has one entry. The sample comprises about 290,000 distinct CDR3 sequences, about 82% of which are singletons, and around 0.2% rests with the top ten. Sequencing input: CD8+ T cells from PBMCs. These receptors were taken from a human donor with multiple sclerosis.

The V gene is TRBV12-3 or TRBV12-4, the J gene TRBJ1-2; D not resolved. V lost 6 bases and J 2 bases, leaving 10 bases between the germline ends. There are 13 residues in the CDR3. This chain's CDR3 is CASSRQSNYGYTF. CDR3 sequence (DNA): TGTGCCAGCAGCCGCCAGTCCAACTATGGCTACACCTTC.

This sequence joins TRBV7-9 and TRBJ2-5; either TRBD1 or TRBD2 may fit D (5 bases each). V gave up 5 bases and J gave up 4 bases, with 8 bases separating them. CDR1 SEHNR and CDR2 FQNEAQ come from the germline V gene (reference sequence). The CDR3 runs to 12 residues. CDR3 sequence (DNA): TGTGCCAGCAGCGACGGGACAGAGACCCAGTACTTC. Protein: CASSDGTETQYF.

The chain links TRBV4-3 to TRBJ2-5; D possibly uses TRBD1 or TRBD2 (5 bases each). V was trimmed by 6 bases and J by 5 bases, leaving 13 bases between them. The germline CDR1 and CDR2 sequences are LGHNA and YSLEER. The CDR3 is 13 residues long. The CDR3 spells CASSGGVRETQYF. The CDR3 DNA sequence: TGCGCCAGCAGTGGGGGAGTACGGGAGACCCAGTACTTC.

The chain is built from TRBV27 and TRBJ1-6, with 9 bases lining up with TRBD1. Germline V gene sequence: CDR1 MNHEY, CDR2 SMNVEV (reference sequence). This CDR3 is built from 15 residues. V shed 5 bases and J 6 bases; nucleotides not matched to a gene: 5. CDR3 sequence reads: CASSTSTGGNSPLHF. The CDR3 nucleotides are TGTGCCAGCAGTACCTCGACAGGGGGTAATTCACCCCTCCACTTT.

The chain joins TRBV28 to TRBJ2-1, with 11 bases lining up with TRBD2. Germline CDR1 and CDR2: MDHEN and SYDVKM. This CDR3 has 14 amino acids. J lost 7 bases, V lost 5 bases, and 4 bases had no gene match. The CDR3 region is CASSPGLAVNEQFF. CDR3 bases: TGTGCCAGCAGTCCGGGACTAGCGGTGAATGAGCAGTTCTTC.

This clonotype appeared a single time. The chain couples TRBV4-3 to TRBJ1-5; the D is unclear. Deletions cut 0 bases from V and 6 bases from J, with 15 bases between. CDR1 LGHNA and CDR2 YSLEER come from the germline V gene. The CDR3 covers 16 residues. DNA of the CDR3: TGCGCCAGCAGCCAAGATTGGCGCTCACGGGGTCAGCCCCAGCATTTT. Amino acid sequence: CASSQDWRSRGQPQHF.

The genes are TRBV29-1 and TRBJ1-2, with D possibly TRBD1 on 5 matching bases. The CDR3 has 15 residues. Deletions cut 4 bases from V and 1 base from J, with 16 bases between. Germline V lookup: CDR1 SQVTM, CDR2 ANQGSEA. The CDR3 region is CSVAGGVSVNYGYTF. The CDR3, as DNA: TGCAGCGTTGCGGGAGGGGTGTCAGTTAACTATGGCTACACCTTC. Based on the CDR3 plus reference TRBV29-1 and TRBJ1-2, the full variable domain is SAVISQKPSRDICQRGTSLTIQCQVDSQVTMMFWYRQQPGQSLTLIATANQGSEATYESGFVIDKFPISRPNLTFSTLTVSNMSPEDSSIYLCSVAGGVSVNYGYTFGSGTRLTVV.

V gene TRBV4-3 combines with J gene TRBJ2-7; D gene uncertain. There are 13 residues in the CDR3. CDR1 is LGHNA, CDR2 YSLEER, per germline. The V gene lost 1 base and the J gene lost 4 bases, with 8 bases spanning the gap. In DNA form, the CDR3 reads TGCGCCAGCAGCCAAGGGTCCGGATACGAGCAGTACTTC. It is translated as CASSQGSGYEQYF.

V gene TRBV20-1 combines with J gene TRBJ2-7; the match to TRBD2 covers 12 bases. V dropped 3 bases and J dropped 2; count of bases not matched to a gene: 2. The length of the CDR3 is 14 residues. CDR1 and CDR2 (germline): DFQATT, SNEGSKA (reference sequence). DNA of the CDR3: TGCAGTGCTAGGCCTAGCGGGAGGGCCTACGAGCAGTACTTC. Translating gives CSARPSGRAYEQYF.